These T cell receptor beta chains were read from a single sample in a study of cytomegalovirus exposure and HLA in healthy donors. Sequencing used immunoSEQ multiplex PCR; TCRdb keeps in-frame clones, though not all of them. The top ten hold about 1.3% of the sample, which has 150,000 to 200,000 clones, more than 65% seen once. The sequenced sample consisted of PBMCs. These receptor sequences come from a woman aged 50 to 60 in good health and CMV-seronegative. Each CDR3 is given with its conserved first and last residue. A D gene is named only where the DNA matches it firmly. Only part of the rows carry a size: once, few, many, or a class if the clone is expanded.

TRBJ2-3	TRBV7-3	-	-	TGTGCCAGCAGCCGCACCCTAGCCTCCAGCACAGATACGCAGTATTTT	CASSRTLASSTDTQYF
TRBJ2-5	TRBV18	-	-	TGTGCCAGCTCACATCCGACTAGTTCCTTGGAGACCCAGTACTTC	CASSHPTSSLETQYF
TRBJ2-3	TRBV9	-	-	TGTGCCAGCAGCGTAGAGACAGCCGATACGCAGTATTTT	CASSVETADTQYF
TRBJ2-5	TRBV28	-	-	TGTGCCAGCAGTCTATCGGCGGTGGGTAAAGAGACCCAGTACTTC	CASSLSAVGKETQYF
TRBJ2-3	TRBV28	TRBD1	-	TGTGCCAGCAGTTCGACACAGGGGGAAGATACGCAGTATTTT	CASSSTQGEDTQYF
TRBJ1-5	TRBV4-2	TRBD1	-	TGTGCCAGCAGACCCCGGGCAGGGGGCGACGGCAATCAGCCCCAGCATTTT	CASRPRAGGDGNQPQHF
TRBJ1-5	TRBV7-2	TRBD1	-	TGTGCCAGCAGCATAACAGGGGGCAATCAGCCCCAGCATTTT	CASSITGGNQPQHF
TRBJ1-1	TRBV7-9	-	-	TGTGCCAGCAGCTTTCTCCCGGGATACGGGGGGAACACTGAAGCTTTCTTT	CASSFLPGYGGNTEAFF
TRBJ2-1	TRBV29-1	TRBD2	few	TGCAGCGTTGTGGTGCGGGGGGTACGACCTTCCTACAATGAGCAGTTCTTC	CSVVVRGVRPSYNEQFF
TRBJ2-3	TRBV14	TRBD1	-	TGTGCCAGCAGCCAAGATTCGTCCTGGGGACAGGGGGCGATTCGCTACACAGATACGCAGTATTTT	CASSQDSSWGQGAIRYTDTQYF
TRBJ1-5	TRBV19	TRBD1	-	TGTGCCAGTAGTCTCGGGACAGGGAATAGCAATCAGCCCCAGCATTTT	CASSLGTGNSNQPQHF
TRBJ2-7	TRBV5-4	TRBD1	-	TGTGCCAGCAGCACGCCGACAGGGGGGTACGAGCAGTACTTC	CASSTPTGGYEQYF
TRBJ2-4	TRBV4-1	TRBD2	-	TGCGCCAGCGCGGGGGGGCCGGGGATAGGTCCGTACTCCAAAAACATTCAGTACTTC	CASAGGPGIGPYSKNIQYF
TRBJ1-4	TRBV9	TRBD1	-	TGTGCCAGCAGCCTAGGGAGACAGGGATCTAATGAAAAACTGTTTTTT	CASSLGRQGSNEKLFF
TRBJ2-7	TRBV11-3	-	-	TGTGCCAGCAGCTTAGATACGGTGGCGGGGGAGCAGTACTTC	CASSLDTVAGEQYF
TRBJ2-7	TRBV5-1	TRBD2	-	TGCGCCAGCAGCACTAGCGGGAGATCCTACGAGCAGTACTTC	CASSTSGRSYEQYF
TRBJ1-2	TRBV28	TRBD1	-	TGTGCCAGCAGTCCCGTGGACAGGGGGCTCGATGGCTACACCTTC	CASSPVDRGLDGYTF
TRBJ1-5	TRBV7-9	-	-	TGTGCCAGCAGCTCGATCAGGGTAGGTCAGCCCCAGCATTTT	CASSSIRVGQPQHF
TRBJ2-5	TRBV13	-	-	TGTGCCAGCAGCTCCGCGGGGCTGTTGCAAGAGACCCAGTACTTC	CASSSAGLLQETQYF
TRBJ1-3	TRBV5-1	-	-	TGCGCCAGCAGCTTGGAGGGACTCTCTGGAAACACCATATATTTT	CASSLEGLSGNTIYF
TRBJ2-7	TRBV4-2	TRBD2	-	TGTGCCAGCAAACTAGCGGGGGGGAGCTCCTACGAGCAGTACTTC	CASKLAGGSSYEQYF
TRBJ2-7	TRBV28	-	-	TGTGCCACCGATATTTCAGGGACCTACGAGCAGTACTTC	CATDISGTYEQYF
TRBJ2-7	TRBV7-7	-	once	TGTGCTAGCAGCTTCGGAATAGGGGACGAGCAGTACTTC	CASSFGIGDEQYF
TRBJ2-2	TRBV5-1	TRBD2	-	TGCGCCAGCAGGAGGGCTAGCGGGAGGCCGAGTACCGGGGAGCTGTTTTTT	CASRRASGRPSTGELFF
TRBJ1-1	TRBV19	-	-	TGTGCCAGTAGTATTGGGGAATTGGGGCGTAGCACTGAAGCTTTCTTT	CASSIGELGRSTEAFF
TRBJ2-7	TRBV28	-	-	TGTGCCAGCAGTACGGTTATTTGGGCCCCACAGGTCACCTACGAGCAGTACTTC	CASSTVIWAPQVTYEQYF
TRBJ1-1	TRBV28	TRBD1	once	TGTGCCAGCAGTTTACAGGGGGGACTGAACACTGAAGCTTTCTTT	CASSLQGGLNTEAFF